This TCR beta chain was sequenced during a study of blood T cell repertoires in COVID-19 (dated by TCRdb to about 2020). Background on the whole study: Recovered participants in ImmuneRACE Cohort 3 were defined by two consecutive negative NP/OP PCR tests, clearance by a healthcare professional, or resolution of symptoms. The samples were drawn from the first 160 participants of the ongoing ImmuneRACE study and from 950 to 1,500 subjects provided by 6 global collaborators. Collaborator samples came from the United States, Italy and Spain and covered acute and convalescent phases of COVID-19. Where available, HLA class I and class II types were obtained from metadata supplied by the sample provider rather than from assay-based typing. The prospective study material was composed of cDNA or gDNA derived from T cells, B-cell-depleted T cells, or PBMCs. The sample metadata nearly always contained a de-identified subject ID, COVID-19 status, age in years and sex. The dataset comprised deeply sampled blood TCRbeta repertoires from subjects exposed to, actively infected with, or recovered from COVID-19. A freely available public database, intended as a resource for researchers studying the immune response to SARS-CoV-2, is where the repertoires were released.

For CDR1 and CDR2, the germline V gene lists SGHRS and YFSETQ. The trim is 1 base for V and 8 bases for J, with a gap of 10 bases between the germline ends. From the cysteine up to the phenylalanine, the CDR3 has a length of 13 residues. Only the CDR3 DNA is retained, 39 bases long and in frame from the first base. In regard to this clone: What this receptor recognizes is not known. The sample holds no much larger clone one base away, and base qualities are not on file.

TCRbeta CDR3 regions were amplified from genomic DNA by means of the immunoSEQ Assay, a bias-controlled multiplex PCR. The original pipeline was this. The number of nucleated cells in each sample was estimated from the amplification of reference gene primers within the assay. To quantify the absolute abundance of each unique TCRbeta CDR3 rearrangement, sequence reads were collapsed and filtered. Productive Simpson clonality was computed per sample as the square root of Simpson's diversity index over productive rearrangements. Sourced from immuneACCESS, this table was stored by TCRdb with only in-frame sequences that have V and J called. A share of the clones is absent; for the studies checked, an unresolved V gene accounts for under half, and the remainder has no known explanation. D and trimming were read from the DNA, whereas the V and J calls and clone size are those reported in that table. This sample is represented by over 250,000 clones; more than 75% of them were singletons. Around 2% of the sample is held by the ten biggest clonotypes.

Enrolling through a virtual design, the prospective study's participants ranged in age from roughly 18 to 95 years and lived across 24 United States geographic areas. In the prospective study, cohorts were assigned on the basis of participant-reported clinical history obtained from a screening survey and a study questionnaire. In the prospective study, mobile phlebotomists collected whole blood, serum and a nasopharyngeal or oropharyngeal swab from each participant. Over a roughly two-month period, participants in the prospective study had the option of providing additional blood draws and questionnaires. Blood samples from the prospective study were shipped frozen or at room temperature prior to DNA extraction. Results and caveats for the whole study, not just this receptor: The quantity of clinical and demographic metadata differed by source and by participant and was supplied without curation.

The sequencing sample was made of PBMCs or T cells enriched from blood (not recorded which). The clonotype comes from a woman aged 60 to 75 in a cohort exposed to, infected with or recovered from COVID-19 (not recorded which). The chain couples TRBV5-1 to TRBJ2-1, with no reliable assignment of the D segment. This receptor carries the CDR3 CASSLFPHDEQFF. The DNA is as follows: TGCGCCAGCAGCTTGTTCCCACACGATGAGCAGTTCTTC.